This T cell receptor (beta chain) is from a study of regulatory T cells in long-lasting Graves disease. Trimming removed 7 bases from V and 4 bases from J, with 20 bases in between. From germline, CDR1 is MNHEY and CDR2 SVGEGT. The CDR3 loop spans 15 amino acids. Sequencing libraries for TCR beta were prepared with iRepertoire HTBI primers and Arm-PCR of CDR3 regions. TCRdb reprocessed the multiplex PCR reads with MiXCR, giving one entry per CDR3 protein. The data show roughly 510,000 distinct CDR3 sequences, about 16% seen once. Time point meaning: newly diagnosed GD, antithyroid drugs for less than 3 months. The TCR library used RNA extracted from PBMCs. The data also belong to a second study, concerning T cells in Graves' hyperthyroidism and ophthalmopathy.

V is TRBV6-2 or TRBV6-3 and J is TRBJ2-7; D not certain. Sequenced material: peripheral blood mononuclear cells (PBMCs), taken at new diagnosis, from a patient treated with antithyroid drugs. The sequence derives from a man between 18 and 35 years old with Graves disease. The CDR3 sequence is CASMDGPGQAYEQYF. CDR3 nucleotides: TGTGCCAGCATGGACGGACCTGGTCAGGCTTACGAGCAGTACTTC.